What follows are 9 T cell receptor beta chains derived from one specimen sequenced in a study of blood T cell repertoires in COVID-19. Produced via immunoSEQ multiplex PCR; TCRdb's table is partial and in-frame only. The data hold about 270,000 clones, with 86% observed a single time. The sample was peripheral blood. The receptors were sampled from a woman aged 70 to 79 with COVID-19, enrolled during active disease.

The CDR3 reads CASGLGQGRGYTF. CDR3 bases: TGTGCTAGTGGTTTAGGACAGGGCCGTGGCTACACCTTC. The chain uses TRBV12-5 and TRBJ1-2; 8 bases fit TRBD1. There are 13 residues in the CDR3. The junction had 4 bases not matched to a gene; V was cut back by 3 bases and J by 7 bases. Germline CDR1 LGHNT, CDR2 FRNRAP.

V usage is TRBV18 and J usage is TRBJ2-2; 8 bases match TRBD2. V lost 5 bases and J lost 3; bases outside the gene matches: 2. From germline, CDR1 is KGHSH and CDR2 LQKENI. This CDR3 has 14 residues. CDR3 residues: CASSALADTGELFF. The CDR3 DNA reads as TGTGCCAGCTCAGCACTAGCGGACACCGGGGAGCTGTTTTTT.

The genes are TRBV21-1 and TRBJ2-2; the table gives TRBD1 as D, unverified against the DNA. TRBV21-1 is given as a pseudogene. This CDR3 is 16 amino acids long. The CDR3 sequence is CASSKSTKGVCGELFF. The CDR3 DNA follows: TGTGCCAGCAGCAAATCTACGAAAGGGGTTTGCGGGGAGCTGTTTTTT.

The rearrangement uses TRBV5-1 and TRBJ2-3, with 9 bases lining up with TRBD1. V lost 4 bases, J lost 0 bases, and 3 bases stayed unmatched. The CDR3 is 15 amino acids. Germline CDR1 SGHRS, CDR2 YFSETQ. The CDR3 reads CASSAGQGSTDTQYF. The CDR3 DNA reads TGCGCCAGCAGCGCCGGACAGGGGAGCACAGATACGCAGTATTTT.

The V gene is TRBV5-1, the J gene TRBJ1-1; possibly TRBD1 for D (6 bases). The germline V and J ends were trimmed by 4 bases and 1 base, with 14 bases remaining between them. This CDR3 has 15 amino acids. CDR1 is SGHRS and CDR2 is YFSETQ in the germline V gene. The CDR3 here is CASSSMGAGNTEAFF. The DNA of the CDR3 is TGCGCCAGCAGCAGTATGGGGGCTGGGAACACTGAAGCTTTCTTT.

This clone was observed a few times. The chain joins TRBV27 to TRBJ1-5; D gene unclear. The germline V gene encodes CDR1 MNHEY and CDR2 SMNVEV (reference sequence). The CDR3 has 12 residues. Trimming removed 5 bases from V and 3 bases from J, with 5 bases in between. The CDR3 bases are TGTGCCAGCAGTATCCTCAATCAGCCCCAGCATTTT. It is translated as CASSILNQPQHF.

J is TRBJ1-1 and V is TRBV5-1; D not certain. Trimming shortened V by 5 bases and J by 5 bases, and 13 bases separated the two germline ends. The CDR3 has 13 residues. The V gene's germline CDR1 is SGHRS and CDR2 YFSETQ. CDR3 residues: CASSPFGETEAFF. The CDR3 DNA reads TGCGCCAGCAGTCCCTTCGGAGAAACTGAAGCTTTCTTT.

The chain uses TRBV5-1 and TRBJ1-6; D possibly corresponds to TRBD1 (5 bases). Germline lookup yields CDR1 SGHRS and CDR2 YFSETQ. The CDR3 runs to 15 residues. Deletions cut 1 base from V and 7 bases from J, with 12 bases between. This CDR3 is CASSLSPGINSPLHF. CDR3 nucleotides: TGCGCCAGCAGCTTGTCTCCAGGGATAAATTCACCCCTCCACTTT.

CDR3 nucleotide sequence: TGTGCCAGCAGCTTATCGAGCGCTGGAGAGCAGTACTTC. Translating it yields CASSLSSAGEQYF. The rearrangement links TRBV7-2 to TRBJ2-7; D call uncertain. Per the germline V gene, CDR1 is SGHTA and CDR2 is FQGNSA. This CDR3 comprises 13 residues. V shed 2 bases and J shed 7 bases, with 12 bases lying between them.